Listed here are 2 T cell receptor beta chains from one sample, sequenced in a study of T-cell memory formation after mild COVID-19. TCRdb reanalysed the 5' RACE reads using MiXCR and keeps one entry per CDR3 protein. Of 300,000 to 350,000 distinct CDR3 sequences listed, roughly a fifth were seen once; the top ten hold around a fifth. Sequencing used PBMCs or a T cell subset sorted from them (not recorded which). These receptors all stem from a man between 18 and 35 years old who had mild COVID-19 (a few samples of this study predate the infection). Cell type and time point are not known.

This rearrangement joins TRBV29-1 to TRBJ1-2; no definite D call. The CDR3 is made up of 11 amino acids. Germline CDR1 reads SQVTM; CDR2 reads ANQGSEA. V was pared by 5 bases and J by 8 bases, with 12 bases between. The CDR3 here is CSVLLLGGYTF. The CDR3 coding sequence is TGCAGCGTTCTCCTACTCGGGGGCTACACCTTC.

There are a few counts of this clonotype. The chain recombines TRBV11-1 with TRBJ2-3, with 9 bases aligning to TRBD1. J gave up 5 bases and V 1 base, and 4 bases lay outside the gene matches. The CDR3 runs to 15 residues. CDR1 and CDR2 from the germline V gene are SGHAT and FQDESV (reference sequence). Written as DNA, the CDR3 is TGTGCCAGCAGCTTAGGGGACAGGGTGGGAGATACGCAGTATTTT. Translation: CASSLGDRVGDTQYF. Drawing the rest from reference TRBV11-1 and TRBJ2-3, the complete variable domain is EAEVAQSPRYKITEKSQAVAFWCDPISGHATLYWYRQILGQGPELLVQFQDESVVDDSQLPKDRFSAERLKGVDSTLKIQPAELGDSAMYLCASSLGDRVGDTQYFGPGTRLTVL.